Listed below are T cell receptor beta chains from one sample, sequenced in a study of Tregs in tolerant kidney transplant recipients. Produced via immunoSEQ multiplex PCR; TCRdb's table is partial and in-frame only. The table lists about 66,000 clones, just under 95% of them singletons. The sequencing used CD8+ T cells from blood, collected before the transplant. The receptor source for this set is a human donor who received a combined kidney and bone marrow transplant. The CDR3 runs from the conserved cysteine through the conserved F or W. Fields, in order: D gene, CDR3 length, clone size, J gene, V gene, CDR3 DNA, CDR3 protein. The D gene is left open where the match is weak. Expanded clones get a size class; other rows say once, few or many, or leave the size out.

>TRBD1|13|NA|TRBJ2-1|TRBV9
TGTGCCATCTCCGGGACAGGGGACAATGAGCAGTTCTTC
CAISGTGDNEQFF
>NA|13|NA|TRBJ1-1|TRBV14
TGTGCCAGCAGCCAATCCACGCGCACTGAAGCTTTCTTT
CASSQSTRTEAFF
>TRBD2|15|few|TRBJ2-3|TRBV6-6
TGTGCCAGCAGGAGACTAGCGGGGCCTACAGATACGCAGTATTTT
CASRRLAGPTDTQYF
>NA|12|NA|TRBJ2-1|TRBV15
TGTGCCACCAGCGGGGGTACAGGGGAGCAGTTCTTC
CATSGGTGEQFF
>TRBD2|15|NA|TRBJ2-7|TRBV4-3
TGCGCCAGCAGCCAAGATAGCGGGAGCTCCTACGAGCAGTACTTC
CASSQDSGSSYEQYF
>TRBD1|12|NA|TRBJ2-1|TRBV10-1
TGCGCCAGCAGTGATACAGGGGGAATGCAGTTCTTC
CASSDTGGMQFF
>TRBD1|14|once|TRBJ2-7|TRBV2
TGTGCCAGCAGCTCCAGGGGACAGGTATACGAGCAGTACTTC
CASSSRGQVYEQYF
>TRBD1|14|NA|TRBJ1-2|TRBV28
TGTGCCAGCATAACGGACAGGGAGGGAGAGGGCTACACCTTC
CASITDREGEGYTF
>NA|14|NA|TRBJ2-2|TRBV7-6
TGTGCCAGCAGCTACGAGGGGAACACCGGGGAGCTGTTTTTT
CASSYEGNTGELFF
>NA|15|NA|TRBJ2-5|TRBV4-1
TGCGCCAGCAGCCAAGTACGGGTCCTACAAGAGACCCAGTACTTC
CASSQVRVLQETQYF
>NA|14|NA|TRBJ2-6|TRBV9
TGTGCCAGCAGCCCACGGGGAGGGGCCAACGTCCTGACTTTC
CASSPRGGANVLTF
>TRBD1|16|NA|TRBJ1-1|TRBV28
TGTGCCAGCATCGACAGGGACAGGGATCGGAACACTGAAGCTTTCTTT
CASIDRDRDRNTEAFF
>NA|14|NA|TRBJ1-2|TRBV19
TGTGCCAGTAGTATCGGGGGGGCTGACTATGGCTACACCTTC
CASSIGGADYGYTF
>NA|16|NA|TRBJ2-3|TRBV7-2
TGTGCCAGCAGCATCCTGACAGGGAGGAGGACAGATACGCAGTATTTT
CASSILTGRRTDTQYF
>NA|15|NA|TRBJ2-5|TRBV15
TGTGCCACCAGCAGGGAACAGGGATTGCTAAAGACCCAGTACTTC
CATSREQGLLKTQYF
>TRBD1|12|NA|TRBJ2-7|TRBV13
TGTGCCAGCAGCTGGACAGGGTACGAGCAGTACTTC
CASSWTGYEQYF
>NA|13|NA|TRBJ2-3|TRBV9
TGTGCCAGCAGCGTATCTTTAACAGATACGCAGTATTTT
CASSVSLTDTQYF
>NA|14|NA|TRBJ2-7|TRBV27
TGTGCCAGCAGTTTAGTTGGGAGAGGGAACGAGCAGTACTTC
CASSLVGRGNEQYF
>TRBD2|14|NA|TRBJ2-5|TRBV13
TGTGCCAGCAGCTTACCGGGAGGTGAAGAGACCCAGTACTTC
CASSLPGGEETQYF
>TRBD1|14|NA|TRBJ1-1|TRBV11-2
TGTGCCAGCAGCTTCGGACAGGGGATGCCTGAAGCTTTCTTT
CASSFGQGMPEAFF
>TRBD1|16|once|TRBJ1-6|TRBV14
TGTGCCAGCAGCCAAGGGGTCTACAGGGGGCAATCCCCCCTCCACTTT
CASSQGVYRGQSPLHF
>NA|13|once|TRBJ1-2|TRBV5-6
TGTGCCAGCATCCGAGGGCGTAACTATGGCTACACCTTC
CASIRGRNYGYTF
>TRBD2|15|NA|TRBJ2-1|TRBV9
TGTGCCAGCAGCGTAGGCGGGGGGGCCTACAATGAGCAGTTCTTC
CASSVGGGAYNEQFF
>NA|14|NA|TRBJ1-2|TRBV4-2
TGTGCCAGCAGCCAAGGGACAGCTAACTATGGCTACACCTTC
CASSQGTANYGYTF
>TRBD2|16|NA|TRBJ2-1|TRBV7-2
TGTGCCAGCAGCCCCTTTATAGCGGGATCTTACAATGAGCAGTTCTTC
CASSPFIAGSYNEQFF
>NA|18|NA|TRBJ1-4|TRBV27
TGTGCCAGCAGTTTATCTGGGGGGACGTTTGCAACTAATGAAAAACTGTTTTTT
CASSLSGGTFATNEKLFF
>NA|12|NA|TRBJ2-7|TRBV5-4
TGTGCCAGCAGCTGGGAGGTTAGCGAGCAGTACTTC
CASSWEVSEQYF
>NA|12|NA|TRBJ2-2|TRBV28
TGTGCCAGCAGTTTAGGACTGGGGGAGCTGTTTTTT
CASSLGLGELFF
>TRBD2|12|NA|TRBJ2-1|TRBV5-4
TGTGCCAGCAGCTTGGAAGCGGGGTGGCAGTTCTTC
CASSLEAGWQFF
>NA|16|NA|TRBJ2-2|TRBV5-6
TGTGCCAGCAGCTGGTGGTCAGGGCCGAACACCGGGGAGCTGTTTTTT
CASSWWSGPNTGELFF
>NA|15|NA|TRBJ1-3|TRBV5-5
TGTGCCAGCAGATTGGACCCGGGGGGTGGAAACACCATATATTTT
CASRLDPGGGNTIYF
>NA|15|NA|TRBJ1-1|TRBV7-9
TGTGCCAGCAGCTTAGCTCAGGGGACCAACACTGAAGCTTTCTTT
CASSLAQGTNTEAFF